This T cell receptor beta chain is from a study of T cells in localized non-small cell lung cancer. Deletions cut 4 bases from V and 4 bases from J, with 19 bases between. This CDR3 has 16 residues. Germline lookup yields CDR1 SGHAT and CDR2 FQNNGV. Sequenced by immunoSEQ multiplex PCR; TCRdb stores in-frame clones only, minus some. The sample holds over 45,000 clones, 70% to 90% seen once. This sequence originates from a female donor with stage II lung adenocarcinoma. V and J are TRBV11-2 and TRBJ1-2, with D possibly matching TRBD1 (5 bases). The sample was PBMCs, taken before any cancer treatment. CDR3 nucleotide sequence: TGTGCCAGCAGCTCCATGAGGACACCAACTACCTATGGCTACACCTTC. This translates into CASSSMRTPTTYGYTF.